Below, 28 T cell receptor beta chains from the same sample are listed, as sequenced in a study of T cells in Graves' hyperthyroidism and ophthalmopathy. What was amplified from RNA transcripts were TCR beta CDR3 regions. A set of HTBI primers served as the primers for a first-round RT-PCR of the TCR CDR3. In TCRdb, the multiplex PCR reads were re-called with MiXCR into one record per CDR3 protein. The repertoire consists of around 600,000 distinct CDR3 sequences, with around 16% occurring once and the leading ten covering around 3.5%. The sample consisted of blood. The receptors come from a woman aged 40-49 years with Graves' ophthalmopathy.

This clonotype has ten or more counts. Relative to the germline gene, one junction end is altered; a read error may explain this. This rearrangement joins TRBV7-3 to TRBJ2-1, with 7 positions matching TRBD2. The CDR3 runs to 13 residues. Looked up from germline, CDR1 is SGHTA and CDR2 is FQGTGA. The CDR3 region is CASSLGGSNEQFF. In DNA, the CDR3 is TGCGCCAGCAGCTTGGGGGGGAGCAATGAGCAGTTCTTC. The whole variable domain, remainder taken from reference TRBV7-3 and TRBJ2-1, is GAGVSQTPSNKVTEKGKYVELRCDPISGHTALYWYRQSLGQGPEFLIYFQGTGAADDSGLPNDRFFAVRPEGSVSTLKIQRTERGDSAVYLCASSLGGSNEQFFGPGTRLTVL.

This clonotype has ten or more counts. The chain joins TRBV2 to TRBJ2-1; TRBD2 might be the D (5 bases). CDR3 length equals 13 residues. The V gene's germline CDR1 is SNHLY and CDR2 FYNNEI. V gave up 5 bases and J gave up 2 bases, with 7 bases separating them. The CDR3 region has the DNA TGTGCCAGCAGTCCCGGGACCTACAATGAGCAGTTCTTC. Translating it yields CASSPGTYNEQFF. The full variable domain, its missing parts supplied by reference TRBV2 and TRBJ2-1, is EPEVTQTPSHQVTQMGQEVILRCVPISNHLYFYWYRQILGQKVEFLVSFYNNEISEKSEIFDDQFSVERPDGSNFTLKIRSTKLEDSAMYFCASSPGTYNEQFFGPGTRLTVL.

This clonotype appeared many times. The J gene is TRBJ1-5, the V gene TRBV12-3 or TRBV12-4, with a possible D match to TRBD1 (6 bases). V was shortened by 5 bases and J by 0 bases, with 14 bases between the two germline ends. This CDR3 spans 16 amino acids. The CDR3, as DNA: TGTGCCAGCAGTAGTACCGGGACATTTAGCAATCAGCCCCAGCATTTT. Amino acids: CASSSTGTFSNQPQHF.

This clonotype was seen at least ten times. The CDR3 coding sequence is TGTGCCAGCAGTTACTCGAAAACCAGGGAAGAGACCCAGTACTTC. This gives the protein CASSYSKTREETQYF. This rearrangement joins TRBV6-6 to TRBJ2-5, with D tentatively TRBD1 (5 bases). This CDR3 has 15 amino acids. Germline V lookup: CDR1 MNHNY, CDR2 SVGAGI (reference sequence). The V end was cut by 0 bases, the J end by 3 bases, with 11 bases between.

The V call is TRBV18, the J call TRBJ1-5; no firm D call. The CDR3 is made up of 14 amino acids. Germline assignment: CDR1 KGHSH and CDR2 LQKENI. Trimming stripped 2 bases from V and 6 bases from J, with 11 bases between. The CDR3 here is CASSPGSTGQPQHF. CDR3 DNA: TGTGCCAGCTCACCAGGGTCCACGGGTCAGCCCCAGCATTTT. Using reference TRBV18 and TRBJ1-5 for the parts outside the CDR3, the full variable domain is NAGVMQNPRHLVRRRGQEARLRCSPMKGHSHVYWYRQLPEEGLKFMVYLQKENIIDESGMPKERFSAEFPKEGPSILRIQQVVRGDSAAYFCASSPGSTGQPQHFGDGTRLSIL.

The CDR3 reads CASSQDRGSYGNTIYF. CDR3 nucleotide sequence: TGTGCCAGCAGCCAAGACAGGGGTTCCTACGGAAACACCATATATTTT. The chain recombines TRBV4-2 with TRBJ1-3; D may be TRBD1 (6 bases). Trimming removed 0 bases from V and 4 bases from J, with 13 bases in between. The CDR3 is 16 amino acids. CDR1 is LGHNA and CDR2 is YNFKEQ in the germline V gene.

The rearrangement uses TRBV9 and TRBJ2-3, with D perhaps matching TRBD1 or TRBD2 (6 bases each). V lost 0 bases and J lost 6, with 14 bases in between. The CDR3 has 15 amino acids. The germline V gene has CDR1 SGDLS and CDR2 YYNGEE. CDR3 DNA: TGTGCCAGCAGCGTAGCTATCACAGGGAGGGATACGCAGTATTTT. This codes for CASSVAITGRDTQYF.

This chain uses TRBV29-1 with TRBJ1-1, with D perhaps matching TRBD1 (6 bases). CDR3 length: 10 amino acids. CDR1 is SQVTM, CDR2 ANQGSEA, per germline. V lost 4 bases to trimming and J lost 7 bases, with 7 bases between them. The CDR3 reads CSVVDSEAFF. In DNA, the CDR3 is TGCAGCGTTGTGGACAGTGAAGCTTTCTTT.

This clonotype has just a few counts. The V call is TRBV27, the J call TRBJ2-7, with D perhaps given as TRBD1 or TRBD2 (5 bases each). This CDR3 is built from 14 residues. With 5 bases removed from V and 2 bases from J, the gap between germline ends came to 13 bases. The V gene's germline CDR1 is MNHEY and CDR2 SMNVEV (reference sequence). The CDR3 is CASSKGTVTYEQYF. CDR3 coding DNA: TGTGCCAGCAGTAAGGGGACGGTTACCTACGAGCAGTACTTC.

This clonotype was observed many times. V and J are TRBV7-2 and TRBJ1-4; D not certain. V shed 0 bases and J shed 0 bases, with 11 bases lying between them. The CDR3 spans 17 residues. The germline V gene has CDR1 SGHTA and CDR2 FQGNSA. CDR3 in DNA: TGTGCCAGCAGCTTAGCGGGCCCCGGGGCAACTAATGAAAAACTGTTTTTT. The encoded protein is CASSLAGPGATNEKLFF.

This clonotype was picked up many times. V is TRBV3-1 and J is TRBJ2-1, with D possibly being TRBD1 or TRBD2 (6 bases each). Trimming took off 4 bases at V and 9 bases at J, with 19 bases between the two ends. The CDR3 is 15 amino acids. In germline, CDR1 is LGHDT, CDR2 YNNKEL (reference sequence). CDR3 residues: CASSPFLGGQGEQFF. As DNA, the CDR3 is TGTGCCAGCAGCCCCTTTTTGGGGGGACAAGGTGAGCAGTTCTTC.

This clonotype showed up just a few times. CDR3 nucleotide sequence: TGTGCCAGCAGCGTAGGAATAGGGACCGGAAAAGCTTTCTTT. Residues: CASSVGIGTGKAFF. V gene TRBV9 combines with J gene TRBJ1-1; possibly TRBD1 for D (5 bases). The germline V gene has CDR1 SGDLS and CDR2 YYNGEE. V lost 0 bases, J lost 9 bases, and 15 bases lay in between. The CDR3 runs 14 residues.

This clonotype was seen ten or more times. The rearrangement joins TRBV29-1 to TRBJ2-7; D possibly corresponds to TRBD2 (6 bases). Per the germline V gene, CDR1 is SQVTM and CDR2 is ANQGSEA. V dropped 7 bases and J dropped 5 bases, with 15 bases sitting between them. CDR3 size: 12 residues. This chain's CDR3 is CSAPGRGNEQYF. CDR3 DNA: TGCAGCGCGCCCGGGAGAGGGAACGAGCAGTACTTC.

This clonotype showed up many times. The gene calls are TRBV27 and TRBJ1-2, with D tentatively TRBD1 (5 bases). V was pared by 2 bases and J by 4 bases, with 11 bases between. Germline CDR1 and CDR2: MNHEY and SMNVEV (reference sequence). This CDR3 spans 14 amino acids. CDR3 DNA: TGTGCCAGCAGTTTAAGGCGCCAGGGCTATGGCTACACCTTC. The encoded protein is CASSLRRQGYGYTF.

This clonotype was recorded at least ten times. The chain combines TRBV2 with TRBJ2-1, with a possible D match to TRBD2 (6 bases). Between the trimmed V and J ends, which lost 7 bases and 0 bases, there was a span of 13 bases. In germline, CDR1 is SNHLY, CDR2 FYNNEI. CDR3 length: 15 amino acids. CDR3 loop: CASTLGGSSYNEQFF. The DNA for the CDR3 is TGTGCCAGCACCCTTGGGGGGAGCTCCTACAATGAGCAGTTCTTC.

Notes on this clonotype: A much larger clonotype is one base distant, so this may be a read error. The chain has TRBV5-1 and TRBJ2-2, with TRBD2 matching 7 bases. The CDR3 is 16 residues long. The V gene's germline CDR1 is SGHRS and CDR2 YFSETQ. The CDR3 nucleotides read TGCGCCAGCAATATGGGGGGACTACAACTTGCCGGGGAGCTGGTTTTT. Its protein product is CASNMGGLQLAGELVF.

In its sample, this clonotype was seen once. This rearrangement joins TRBV19 to TRBJ2-1, with D perhaps TRBD1 or TRBD2 (6 bases each). The V and J ends lost 3 bases and 6 bases respectively, with 15 bases between them. The CDR3 is 15 residues long. Germline V gene lookup returns CDR1 LNHDA and CDR2 SQIVND (reference sequence). The DNA of the CDR3 is TGTGCCAGTAGTATCTGGGGGGCATCGGGCAATGAGCAGTTCTTC. It translates to CASSIWGASGNEQFF.

V gene TRBV6-2 or TRBV6-3 combines with J gene TRBJ2-7; 7 bases align to TRBD1. CDR1 is MNHEY, CDR2 SVGEGT, per germline. V was clipped by 8 bases and J by 8 bases; unmatched bases: 9. CDR3 length: 12 amino acids. The CDR3 DNA sequence: TGTGCCAGCTCCGGGACAGATACGCAGCAGTACTTC. Residues: CASSGTDTQQYF.

At least ten counts were recorded for this clonotype. The rearrangement uses TRBV24-1 and TRBJ2-3; TRBD2 matches 7 bases. V lost 1 base to trimming and J lost 3 bases; unmatched junction nucleotides: 0. Looked up from germline, CDR1 is KGHDR and CDR2 is SFDVKD. This CDR3 has 14 amino acids. The chain's CDR3 is CATSDLAGTDTQYF. The DNA for the CDR3 is TGTGCCACCAGTGATTTAGCGGGGACAGATACGCAGTATTTT.

This clonotype was observed a few times. The J gene is TRBJ1-2, the V gene TRBV4-2, with D possibly matching TRBD1 (5 bases). V lost 0 bases and J lost 4, with 12 bases in between. The CDR3 spans 15 residues. Germline CDR1 and CDR2: LGHNA and YNFKEQ. Written as DNA, the CDR3 is TGTGCCAGCAGCCAAGATGGCAGGGCCTTCTATGGCTACACCTTC. It encodes CASSQDGRAFYGYTF.

There are a few counts of this clonotype. The CDR3 DNA follows: TGTGCCAGCAGTTACTCGACGAGTAGCGGCCAAGAGACCCAGTACTTC. Protein product: CASSYSTSSGQETQYF. This sequence joins TRBV6-5 and TRBJ2-5; the D gene is possibly TRBD2 (6 bases). V was shortened by 0 bases and J by 1 base, with 12 bases between the two germline ends. Germline CDR1 and CDR2: MNHEY and SVGAGI. The CDR3 covers 16 residues.

This chain links TRBV19 with TRBJ1-2, with D unresolved. V dropped 4 bases and J dropped 4 bases, with 13 bases sitting between them. CDR1 and CDR2 from the germline V gene are LNHDA and SQIVND (reference sequence). The CDR3 covers 14 residues. The CDR3: CASSNRERGYGYTF. The CDR3 DNA reads TGTGCCAGTAGTAACCGGGAGCGAGGCTATGGCTACACCTTC.

This clonotype was seen ten or more times. The chain links TRBV7-9 to TRBJ2-2; a possible D gene is TRBD1 (6 bases). The germline CDR1 and CDR2 sequences are SEHNR and FQNEAQ (reference sequence). The CDR3 consists of 16 residues. V was trimmed by 1 base and J by 3 bases, leaving 12 bases between them. This CDR3 is CASSLDRDLYTGELFF. CDR3 nucleotides: TGTGCCAGCAGCTTAGACAGGGACCTTTACACCGGGGAGCTGTTTTTT.

Many counts were recorded for this clonotype. This chain links TRBV6-1 with TRBJ1-5; D gene ambiguous. Germline CDR1 MNHNS, CDR2 SASEGT. The CDR3 runs to 12 residues. Trimming removed 5 bases at V and 12 bases at J, with 14 bases between. CDR3 loop: CASSSTAGGQHF. The CDR3 nucleotides read TGTGCCAGCAGTTCCACAGCGGGTGGCCAGCATTTT.

A word on this clonotype: This clone may be a read error of a much larger clone one base away. The V and J genes are TRBV6-2 or TRBV6-3 and TRBJ1-2, with no clear D. CDR3 length: 15 amino acids. The V end lost 6 bases, the J end lost 4 bases, and 18 bases lay between the germline ends. Germline V gene data show CDR1 as MNHEY and CDR2 as SVGEGT. The CDR3 bases are TGTGCCAGCAGATATTCGAGGTGGGCCTCCTATGGCTACACCTTC. It codes for CASRYSRWASYGYTF.

Many counts were recorded for this clonotype. J is TRBJ1-4 and V is TRBV2; D uncertain. V lost 5 bases and J 8 bases, leaving 12 bases between the germline ends. The CDR3 contains 13 residues. Per germline, CDR1 SNHLY and CDR2 FYNNEI. The CDR3 reads CASSPTLAEKLFF. CDR3 coding DNA: TGTGCCAGCAGTCCTACCCTCGCGGAAAAACTGTTTTTT.

This clonotype has a handful of counts. V gene TRBV3-1 combines with J gene TRBJ2-2; D gene ambiguous. The germline CDR1 and CDR2 sequences are LGHDT and YNNKEL (reference sequence). This CDR3 has 19 amino acids. V lost 1 base, J lost 2 bases, and 20 bases lay in between. This CDR3 is CASSQVNFFRLSNTGELFF. The CDR3 DNA reads as TGTGCCAGCAGCCAAGTAAACTTTTTCCGGCTTTCAAACACCGGGGAGCTGTTTTTT.

Many counts were recorded for this clonotype. In DNA form, the CDR3 reads TGTGCCAGCAGCTTATCCCCCGAGAACGAGCAGTACTTC. Residues: CASSLSPENEQYF. The rearrangement joins TRBV11-2 to TRBJ2-7; D is undetermined. Germline lookup yields CDR1 SGHAT and CDR2 FQNNGV. This CDR3 region has 13 residues. V lost 2 bases to trimming and J lost 5 bases, with 10 bases between them.